This T cell receptor beta chain was found in a study of T cell responses to AZD1222 COVID-19 vaccine. Background on the study: Some second doses came at about 4 weeks and others at about 12 weeks; these were pooled.

This CDR3 has 17 residues. The ends lost 5 bases at V and 4 bases at J; junction bases unmatched: 15. CDR1 and CDR2 (germline): MDHEN, SYDVKM. Sequenced by immunoSEQ multiplex PCR; TCRdb stores in-frame clones only, minus some. The data hold about 180,000 clones, with 90% observed a single time. The receptor was isolated from an adult in good health. The source material was peripheral blood, sampled on day 0 of AZD1222 vaccination. The chain links TRBV28 to TRBJ2-5, with TRBD2 matching 8 bases. The CDR3 coding sequence is TGTGCCAGCAGTCCCGGGTCGGGGGGGCTAATTATAGAGACCCAGTACTTC. It yields the protein CASSPGSGGLIIETQYF.